Below are 27 T cell receptor beta chains sequenced from a single sample in a study of vaccination effects on CD4 cells after COVID-19. These receptors have no identified antigens. Ahead of sequencing, the ViraFEST assay grew antigen-specific CD4+ T cells using viral peptide pools. Culturing for around ten days preceded CD4+ T cell isolation. Participants each got two BNT162b2 or mRNA-1273 vaccine doses. Sequenced by immunoSEQ multiplex PCR; TCRdb stores in-frame clones only, minus some. The sample lists around 26,000 clones; approximately 69% were seen once. The sample was CD4+ T cells from PBMCs cultured with SARS-CoV-2 spike peptides, taken after COVID-19 vaccination. These receptors were collected from a human donor who received a COVID-19 vaccine.

In nucleotides, the CDR3 is TGCAGCGTTGACCCCTCTGGACAGGGAAGGGATGGCTACACCTTC. Protein sequence: CSVDPSGQGRDGYTF. V is TRBV29-1 and J is TRBJ1-2; TRBD1 matches at 8 bases. The J segment lost 6 bases and the V segment lost 3 bases, leaving 12 bases of the junction unmatched. CDR3 length equals 15 residues. Looked up from germline, CDR1 is SQVTM and CDR2 is ANQGSEA.

This clone was counted between two and nine times. This chain connects TRBV19 to TRBJ2-1; D gene ambiguous. Germline assignment: CDR1 LNHDA and CDR2 SQIVND (reference sequence). The ends were cut back, 1 base at V and 4 bases at J, with 5 bases in the middle. There are 13 residues in the CDR3. CDR3 loop: CASSIVRYNEQFF. CDR3 in DNA: TGTGCCAGTAGTATAGTTCGGTACAATGAGCAGTTCTTC.

V is TRBV10-3 and J is TRBJ1-1; 8 nucleotides line up with TRBD1. Germline V gives CDR1 ENHRY, CDR2 SYGVKD. CDR3 size: 14 residues. Germline trimming cut 10 bases from V and 4 bases from J; bases unmatched to any gene: 11. As DNA, the CDR3 is TGTGCCACCCGACAGGGGTCGCCCACCACTGAAGCTTTCTTT. It is translated as CATRQGSPTTEAFF.

The chain couples TRBV5-5 to TRBJ2-3; D is unclear. Per the germline V gene, CDR1 is SGHKS and CDR2 is YYEKEE (reference sequence). CDR3 length equals 17 residues. V dropped 4 bases and J dropped 0 bases, with 18 bases sitting between them. The CDR3 nucleotides read TGTGCCAGCAGCCTTCTTGGGGTTACCTCTAGCACAGATACGCAGTATTTT. Its translation: CASSLLGVTSSTDTQYF. The full variable domain, completed using reference TRBV5-5 and TRBJ2-3, is DAGVTQSPTHLIKTRGQQVTLRCSPISGHKSVSWYQQVLGQGPQFIFQYYEKEERGRGNFPDRFSARQFPNYSSELNVNALLLGDSALYLCASSLLGVTSSTDTQYFGPGTRLTVL.

The rearrangement uses TRBV7-9 and TRBJ1-2, with a tentative D call TRBD1 (5 bases). The CDR3 contains 12 residues. V lost 5 bases to trimming and J lost 8 bases, with 12 bases between them. Germline CDR1 is SEHNR and CDR2 is FQNEAQ (reference sequence). Written as DNA, the CDR3 is TGTGCCAGCAGCCGGACAACTGGAGGCTACACCTTC. As protein: CASSRTTGGYTF.

In its sample, this clone was seen once. This chain uses TRBV9 with TRBJ2-1; 11 bases map to TRBD2. This CDR3 has 16 amino acids. Germline V CDR1 and CDR2: SGDLS, YYNGEE. Losses at the gene ends were 4 bases for V and 4 bases for J; bases not matched to a gene: 7. Here the CDR3 reads CASSFSSGRVYNEQFF. CDR3 DNA: TGTGCCAGCAGCTTCAGTAGCGGGAGGGTTTACAATGAGCAGTTCTTC. The whole variable domain, remainder taken from reference TRBV9 and TRBJ2-1, is DSGVTQTPKHLITATGQRVTLRCSPRSGDLSVYWYQQSLDQGLQFLIQYYNGEERAKGNILERFSAQQFPDLHSELNLSSLELGDSALYFCASSFSSGRVYNEQFFGPGTRLTVL.

The rearrangement joins TRBV6-5 to TRBJ1-1, with TRBD1 matching over 8 bases. Germline CDR1 reads MNHEY; CDR2 reads SVGAGI. V shed 2 bases, J shed 1 base, and the junction held 6 bases outside the gene matches. The CDR3 contains 16 residues. The CDR3 DNA reads as TGTGCCAGCAGTTACCTTCCCGGACAGGGGAACACTGAAGCTTTCTTT. Its protein is CASSYLPGQGNTEAFF.

V usage is TRBV2 and J usage is TRBJ2-7; D tentatively fits TRBD1 or TRBD2 (5 bases each). Trimming pared 4 bases from V and 3 bases from J, leaving 10 bases between. Per germline, CDR1 SNHLY and CDR2 FYNNEI. The length of the CDR3 is 13 residues. The CDR3: CASSAGTDYEQYF. The CDR3 DNA reads TGTGCCAGCAGTGCCGGGACGGACTACGAGCAGTACTTC.

The chain has TRBV28 and TRBJ1-4; TRBD1 might be the D (6 bases). The CDR3 runs 14 residues. Germline V gene lookup returns CDR1 MDHEN and CDR2 SYDVKM. The V gene lost 10 bases and the J gene lost 8 bases, with 20 bases spanning the gap. The CDR3 region has the DNA TGTGCCACCGGGGTAGGGGGGGCTGGGGAAAAACTGTTTTTT. Amino acid sequence: CATGVGGAGEKLFF.

Details on this clone: One junction end disagrees with the germline gene, perhaps due to a read error. The rearrangement uses TRBV11-2 and TRBJ2-4, with D tentatively TRBD1 (6 bases). From germline, CDR1 is SGHAT and CDR2 FQNNGV. The CDR3 consists of 11 residues. For the CDR3, the DNA is TGTGCCAGCAGCAATACCGGGACACTAGACTTC. Translated, it gives CASSNTGTLDF.

The chain carries TRBV19 and TRBJ2-1; a possible D gene is TRBD2 (6 bases). The CDR3 extends over 15 amino acids. V shed 9 bases and J shed 6 bases, with 21 bases lying between them. Germline CDR1 LNHDA, CDR2 SQIVND (reference sequence). In DNA, the CDR3 is TGTGCCAGCTCCACCACCCCGGGACTTAGCAATGAGCAGTTCTTC. Residues: CASSTTPGLSNEQFF.

The rearrangement uses TRBV24-1 and TRBJ2-1, with 13 positions matching TRBD2. J gave up 3 bases and V 3 bases, and 4 bases lay outside the gene matches. Germline V gives CDR1 KGHDR, CDR2 SFDVKD. The CDR3 totals 17 residues. The chain's CDR3 is CATSDVRTSGSYNEQFF. The DNA for the CDR3 is TGTGCCACCAGTGATGTACGGACTAGCGGGAGCTACAATGAGCAGTTCTTC.

This clone was seen once. The rearrangement links TRBV3-1 (or the pseudogene TRBV3-2) to TRBJ2-1, with no clear D. Germline V gene sequence: CDR1 LGHDT, CDR2 YNNKEL (reference sequence). There are 15 residues in the CDR3. The V and J ends lost 3 bases and 5 bases respectively, with 14 bases between them. The DNA for the CDR3 is TGTGCCAGCAGCCAGATGTTGGGCCTAAACAATGAGCAGTTCTTC. Protein sequence: CASSQMLGLNNEQFF.

V usage is TRBV7-9 and J usage is TRBJ2-1; 13 bases map to TRBD2. This CDR3 has 19 residues. Germline CDR1 SEHNR, CDR2 FQNEAQ (reference sequence). V gave up 1 base and J gave up 3 bases; unmatched junction bases: 9. In nucleotides, the CDR3 is TGTGCCAGCAGCTTAGGGGGGACGACTAGCGGGGGGAGCTACAATGAGCAGTTCTTC. Amino acid sequence: CASSLGGTTSGGSYNEQFF. The whole variable domain, remainder taken from reference TRBV7-9 and TRBJ2-1, is DTGVSQNPRHKITKRGQNVTFRCDPISEHNRLYWYRQTLGQGPEFLTYFQNEAQLEKSRLLSDRFSAERPKGSFSTLEIQRTEQGDSAMYLCASSLGGTTSGGSYNEQFFGPGTRLTVL.

The chain recombines TRBV27 with TRBJ1-2; 8 bases agree with TRBD1. The CDR3 covers 13 residues. Per germline, CDR1 MNHEY and CDR2 SMNVEV (reference sequence). Trimming removed 6 bases from V and 8 bases from J; junction bases left unmatched: 8. CDR3 region: CASRHPGGEGYTF. As DNA, the CDR3 is TGTGCCAGCAGACACCCAGGGGGCGAGGGCTACACCTTC.

The J gene is TRBJ2-4, the V gene TRBV27; tentative D call: TRBD1 (6 bases). Germline CDR1 and CDR2: MNHEY and SMNVEV (reference sequence). V shed 3 bases and J shed 8 bases, with 14 bases lying between them. This CDR3 spans 14 amino acids. The CDR3 region is CASSLGRDNYIQYF. In DNA, the CDR3 is TGTGCCAGCAGTTTGGGCCGGGACAACTACATTCAGTACTTC.

This clone came up once. The CDR3 bases are TGTGCCAGCAGCTTAGGCCCCCCAACAGGGCTGTTCTATGGCTACACCTTC. Amino acids: CASSLGPPTGLFYGYTF. V usage is TRBV7-6 and J usage is TRBJ1-2; maybe TRBD1 (6 bases). The V gene's germline CDR1 is SGHVS and CDR2 FNYEAQ. The CDR3 consists of 17 residues. The V end was cut by 1 base, the J end by 4 bases, with 19 bases between. The full variable domain, rest sourced from reference TRBV7-6 and TRBJ1-2, is GAGVSQSPRYKVTKRGQDVALRCDPISGHVSLYWYRQALGQGPEFLTYFNYEAQQDKSGLPNDRFSAERPEGSISTLTIQRTEQRDSAMYRCASSLGPPTGLFYGYTFGSGTRLTVV.

This chain joins TRBV27 and TRBJ1-1, with TRBD1 matching 7 bases. Germline V CDR1 and CDR2: MNHEY, SMNVEV (reference sequence). The CDR3 covers 12 residues. The J segment lost 11 bases and the V segment lost 6 bases, leaving 9 bases of the junction unmatched. The DNA of the CDR3 is TGTGCCAGCAGCCCGAAGGGGGCGCGGGCTTTCTTT. The encoded protein is CASSPKGARAFF.

The V and J genes are TRBV14 and TRBJ2-7; no clear D gene. Between the trimmed V and J ends, which lost 0 bases and 3 bases, there was a span of 12 bases. Looked up from germline, CDR1 is SGHDN and CDR2 is FVKESK. The CDR3 extends over 15 amino acids. This CDR3 reads CASSQDQGSYYEQYF. The CDR3 nucleotides are TGTGCCAGCAGCCAAGACCAAGGTAGCTACTACGAGCAGTACTTC. Drawing the rest from reference TRBV14 and TRBJ2-7, the complete variable domain is EAGVTQFPSHSVIEKGQTVTLRCDPISGHDNLYWYRRVMGKEIKFLLHFVKESKQDESGMPNNRFLAERTGGTYSTLKVQPAELEDSGVYFCASSQDQGSYYEQYFGPGTRLTVT.

The chain employs TRBV5-4 and TRBJ2-3; no clear D gene. The CDR3 contains 14 residues. The germline V and J ends were trimmed by 0 bases and 2 bases, with 7 bases remaining between them. In germline, CDR1 is SGHNT, CDR2 YYREEE (reference sequence). Here the CDR3 reads CASSLGGNTDTQYF. The CDR3 DNA follows: TGTGCCAGCAGCTTGGGAGGTAACACAGATACGCAGTATTTT.

This clone was seen a handful of times. This chain links TRBV10-3 with TRBJ2-2; D is possibly TRBD1 (6 bases). The V end was cut by 5 bases, the J end by 5 bases, with 9 bases between. The germline gives CDR1 ENHRY, CDR2 SYGVKD. The CDR3 totals 13 residues. CDR3 bases: TGTGCCATCAGTCCCGGACAGACCGGGGAGCTGTTTTTT. Its translation is CAISPGQTGELFF.

The CDR3 nucleotides read TGTGCCACCGCGGGAGGGTGGAACTCCTACGAGCAGTACTTC. Its protein product is CATAGGWNSYEQYF. The gene calls are TRBV6-5 and TRBJ2-7, with 9 nucleotides matching TRBD2. Germline CDR1 and CDR2: MNHEY and SVGAGI. There are 14 residues in the CDR3. After removal of 10 bases from V and 0 bases from J, the junction contained 7 bases not matched to a gene.

This clone was seen only a few times. The rearrangement joins TRBV7-7 to TRBJ2-7, with 7 bases aligning to TRBD1. Germline-derived CDR1 and CDR2 are SSHAT and FNYEAQ (reference sequence). This CDR3 has 15 residues. J gave up 2 bases and V 1 base, and 5 bases lay outside the gene matches. CDR3 DNA: TGTGCCAGCAGCTTAGAAGCCGGGACAGCCTACGAGCAGTACTTC. This codes for CASSLEAGTAYEQYF.

The chain recombines TRBV30 with TRBJ1-4; D is unresolved. The CDR3 is 13 amino acids. Deletions cut 5 bases from V and 9 bases from J, with 16 bases between. Germline CDR1 reads GTSNPN; CDR2 reads SVGIG (reference sequence). The CDR3 spells CAWETQGRKKLFF. The CDR3 coding sequence is TGTGCCTGGGAGACTCAAGGGCGTAAAAAACTGTTTTTT.

V is TRBV4-2 and J is TRBJ2-7; no firm D call. Trimming shortened V by 0 bases and J by 0 bases, and 9 bases separated the two germline ends. Germline V gene sequence: CDR1 LGHNA, CDR2 YNFKEQ. The CDR3 runs to 15 residues. The CDR3 spells CASSQDLDGSYEQYF. The CDR3, as DNA: TGTGCCAGCAGCCAAGATCTAGACGGCTCCTACGAGCAGTACTTC.

Here the CDR3 reads CASSQQGNSSPLHF. The CDR3 DNA follows: TGTGCCAGCAGCCAACAGGGGAATAGTTCACCCCTCCACTTT. The rearrangement uses TRBV27 and TRBJ1-6, with 7 positions matching TRBD1. The germline CDR1 and CDR2 sequences are MNHEY and SMNVEV (reference sequence). V dropped 6 bases and J dropped 9; count of bases not matched to a gene: 8. The CDR3 consists of 14 residues.

This clone was seen a single time. The rearrangement uses TRBV5-6 and TRBJ1-5; no clear D gene. Trimming removed 2 bases from V and 4 bases from J, with 4 bases in between. The CDR3 has 12 residues. CDR1 is SGHDT and CDR2 is YYEEEE in the germline V gene. The CDR3 is CASSFQNQPQHF. The CDR3 DNA follows: TGTGCCAGCAGCTTCCAGAATCAGCCCCAGCATTTT. The whole variable domain, filled in from reference TRBV5-6 and TRBJ1-5, reads DAGVTQSPTHLIKTRGQQVTLRCSPKSGHDTVSWYQQALGQGPQFIFQYYEEEERQRGNFPDRFSGHQFPNYSSELNVNALLLGDSALYLCASSFQNQPQHFGDGTRLSIL.